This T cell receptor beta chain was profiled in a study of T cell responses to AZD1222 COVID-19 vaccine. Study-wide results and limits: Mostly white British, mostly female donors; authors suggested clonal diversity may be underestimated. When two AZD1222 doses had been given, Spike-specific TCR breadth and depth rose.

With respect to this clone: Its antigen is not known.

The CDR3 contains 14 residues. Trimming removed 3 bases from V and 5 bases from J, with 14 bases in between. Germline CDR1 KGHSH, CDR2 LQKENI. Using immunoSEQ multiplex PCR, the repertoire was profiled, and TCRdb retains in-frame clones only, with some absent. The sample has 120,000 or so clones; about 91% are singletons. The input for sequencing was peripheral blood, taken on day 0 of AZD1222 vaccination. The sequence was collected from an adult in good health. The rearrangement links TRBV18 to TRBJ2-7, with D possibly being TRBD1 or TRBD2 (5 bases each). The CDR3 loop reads CASSPGRESHEQYF. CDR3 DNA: TGTGCCAGCTCACCGGGCAGGGAGTCCCACGAGCAGTACTTC.